These 32 T cell receptor beta chains were all obtained from the same sample, sequenced in a study of low-dose radiotherapy and immunotherapy resistance in tumors. TRAV- and TRBV-specific primers primed first-strand cDNA, covering alpha and beta chains. For amplifying TCRs, the PCR ran for approximately 21 cycles with Phusion, which was used together with a constant-region primer and the adapter on the V primers. One entry per CDR3 protein, called by TCRdb with MiXCR from the reads. The data show fewer than 95,000 distinct CDR3 sequences, 9.4% seen once. Time point: before trial treatment. Sequencing was performed on PBMCs, taken before treatment. These receptors all come from a male donor with prostate cancer.

This clonotype showed up many times. This rearrangement joins TRBV20-1 to TRBJ1-2; D unclear. The CDR3 extends over 15 amino acids. CDR1 is DFQATT and CDR2 is SNEGSKA in the germline V gene (reference sequence). With 5 bases removed from V and 4 bases from J, the gap between germline ends came to 20 bases. The CDR3 loop reads CSAGPHPGAGYGYTF. The CDR3 coding sequence is TGCAGTGCTGGACCACATCCGGGAGCGGGCTATGGCTACACCTTC.

This clonotype has a count of ten or more. This chain joins TRBV6-5 and TRBJ2-7, with 12 bases that match TRBD1. The germline CDR1 and CDR2 sequences are MNHEY and SVGAGI. CDR3 length: 15 residues. With 6 bases clipped from V and 4 bases from J, the junction kept 7 bases outside the gene matches. In DNA, the CDR3 is TGTGCCAGCAGACCAGGGACAGGGGGCTTTTACGAGCAGTACTTC. Translated: CASRPGTGGFYEQYF.

This clonotype came up many times. The chain links TRBV4-3 to TRBJ1-1; D unclear. Germline-derived CDR1 and CDR2 are LGHNA and YSLEER. V lost 0 bases and J lost 1, with 6 bases in between. The CDR3 spans 14 residues. This CDR3 is CASSQEGTNTEAFF. CDR3 nucleotides: TGCGCCAGCAGCCAAGAAGGAACGAACACTGAAGCTTTCTTT.

V and J are TRBV19 and TRBJ1-5; D is unresolved. Germline CDR1 and CDR2: LNHDA and SQIVND (reference sequence). The CDR3 is made up of 13 amino acids. V lost 4 bases and J lost 7, with 11 bases in between. The CDR3 sequence is CASSRRGSQPQHF. CDR3 bases: TGTGCCAGTAGTAGGCGGGGTTCGCAGCCCCAGCATTTT. Full variable domain (remainder filled in from reference TRBV19 and TRBJ1-5): DGGITQSPKYLFRKEGQNVTLSCEQNLNHDAMYWYRQDPGQGLRLIYYSQIVNDFQKGDIAEGYSVSREKKESFPLTVTSAQKNPTAFYLCASSRRGSQPQHFGDGTRLSIL.

This clonotype was counted many times. The chain couples TRBV28 to TRBJ2-7; D is undetermined. The CDR3 has 12 amino acids. Germline loops: CDR1 MDHEN, CDR2 SYDVKM. Trimming took 5 bases from V and 5 from J, leaving 10 bases between them. The chain's CDR3 is CASSLNKNEQYF. The CDR3 region has the DNA TGTGCCAGCAGTCTAAACAAGAACGAGCAGTACTTC.

At least ten counts were recorded for this clonotype. This sequence joins TRBV11-3 and TRBJ2-1; 10 positions match TRBD2. Losses at the gene ends were 5 bases for V and 6 bases for J; bases not matched to a gene: 4. Germline values: CDR1 SGHNT, CDR2 YENEEA. This CDR3 region has 14 residues. The CDR3 bases are TGTGCCAGCAGCAGAGCGGGAGGGATCAATGAGCAGTTCTTC. It yields the protein CASSRAGGINEQFF. The full variable domain, completed using reference TRBV11-3 and TRBJ2-1, is EAGVVQSPRYKIIEKKQPVAFWCNPISGHNTLYWYLQNLGQGPELLIRYENEEAVDDSQLPKDRFSAERLKGVDSTLKIQPAELGDSAVYLCASSRAGGINEQFFGPGTRLTVL.

This clonotype was seen repeatedly, ten times or more. The chain carries TRBV7-8 and TRBJ2-2, with 9 bases matching TRBD2. The germline CDR1 and CDR2 sequences are SGHVS and FQNEAQ. The J segment lost 6 bases and the V segment lost 0 bases, leaving 5 bases of the junction unmatched. This CDR3 comprises 16 residues. Here the CDR3 reads CASSLASGGPAGELFF. The CDR3 DNA follows: TGTGCCAGCAGCTTAGCTAGCGGGGGTCCCGCCGGGGAGCTGTTTTTT.

This clonotype has at least ten counts. The chain employs TRBV19 and TRBJ2-3, with TRBD1 as a possible D gene (6 bases). The CDR3 is 14 residues long. The V and J ends lost 7 bases and 5 bases respectively, with 16 bases between them. Germline CDR1 LNHDA, CDR2 SQIVND (reference sequence). CDR3 region: CASKEVGGKDTQYF. Written as DNA, the CDR3 is TGTGCCAGTAAAGAGGTAGGGGGAAAAGATACGCAGTATTTT.

This clonotype was recorded many times. V usage is TRBV11-2 and J usage is TRBJ2-4, with D uncertain. The CDR3 extends over 13 amino acids. Trimming left V 2 bases short and J 2 bases short, with 4 bases between. Germline lookup yields CDR1 SGHAT and CDR2 FQNNGV. The CDR3 coding sequence is TGTGCCAGCAGCTTATGGACCAAAAACATTCAGTACTTC. Its protein product is CASSLWTKNIQYF.

V usage is TRBV2 and J usage is TRBJ2-7; 9 nucleotides match TRBD2. This CDR3 region has 12 residues. The trim removed 9 bases at V and 3 bases at J, leaving 3 bases unmatched. Germline V gene data show CDR1 as SNHLY and CDR2 as FYNNEI. Here the CDR3 DNA reads TGTGCCAGTCAGCGGGGGGTCTACGAGCAGTACTTC. Its protein product is CASQRGVYEQYF. Complete variable domain (other parts from reference TRBV2 and TRBJ2-7): EPEVTQTPSHQVTQMGQEVILRCVPISNHLYFYWYRQILGQKVEFLVSFYNNEISEKSEIFDDQFSVERPDGSNFTLKIRSTKLEDSAMYFCASQRGVYEQYFGPGTRLTVT.

The CDR3 sequence: CASSPRLAAAKNIQYF. The CDR3 coding sequence is TGTGCCAGCAGTCCACGCCTTGCAGCAGCCAAAAACATTCAGTACTTC. The V and J genes are TRBV28 and TRBJ2-4; no clear D. Between the trimmed V and J ends, which lost 5 bases and 0 bases, there was a span of 14 bases. Germline CDR1 is MDHEN and CDR2 is SYDVKM. There are 16 residues in the CDR3.

This clonotype was recorded many times. The chain carries TRBV2 and TRBJ2-1; 8 bases map to TRBD2. V trimming: 5 bases; J trimming: 0 bases; junction bases outside the gene matches: 3. CDR1 is SNHLY, CDR2 FYNNEI, per germline. This CDR3 has 15 amino acids. This CDR3 is CASSPGTSSYNEQFF. The CDR3 region has the DNA TGTGCCAGCAGTCCCGGGACTAGCTCCTACAATGAGCAGTTCTTC.

The V gene is TRBV9, the J gene TRBJ1-6; perhaps TRBD1 as D (5 bases). CDR3 length: 17 amino acids. The V gene lost 0 bases and the J gene lost 8 bases, with 18 bases spanning the gap. Germline assignment: CDR1 SGDLS and CDR2 YYNGEE. CDR3 loop: CASSVEHSIMGDSPLHF. CDR3 coding DNA: TGTGCCAGCAGCGTAGAGCACAGTATAATGGGGGATTCACCCCTCCACTTT.

This clonotype was seen many times. The chain combines TRBV2 with TRBJ2-1; D unclear. This CDR3 spans 13 amino acids. The V and J ends lost 5 bases and 8 bases respectively, with 13 bases between them. Germline CDR1 is SNHLY and CDR2 is FYNNEI. CDR3 sequence reads: CASSLVLVDEQFF. The CDR3 bases are TGTGCCAGCAGTCTGGTTCTGGTGGATGAGCAGTTCTTC.

This clonotype has a count of ten or more. The chain combines TRBV20-1 with TRBJ2-3, with 8 bases lining up with TRBD2. Germline V gene sequence: CDR1 DFQATT, CDR2 SNEGSKA (reference sequence). V shed 2 bases, J shed 0 bases, and the junction held 7 bases outside the gene matches. This CDR3 is 16 amino acids long. CDR3 nucleotide sequence: TGCAGTGCTAGACTAGCGGGCAGAAAAAGCACAGATACGCAGTATTTT. Translated: CSARLAGRKSTDTQYF.

This clonotype was seen at least ten times. The chain is built from TRBV4-3 and TRBJ2-1, with D possibly TRBD2 on 6 matching bases. V dropped 0 bases and J dropped 9 bases, with 9 bases sitting between them. CDR3 size: 13 residues. CDR1 and CDR2 from the germline V gene are LGHNA and YSLEER. The CDR3 loop reads CASSQETSVEQFF. The CDR3 bases are TGCGCCAGCAGCCAAGAGACTAGTGTTGAGCAGTTCTTC.

Many counts were recorded for this clonotype. A junction end diverges from the germline sequence, so it may reflect a read error. The genes are TRBV5-1 and TRBJ2-1, with D possibly being TRBD2 (5 bases). Germline CDR1 SGHRS, CDR2 YFSETQ. The CDR3 covers 12 residues. This CDR3 reads CASSGNYNEQFF. CDR3 nucleotides: TGTGCCAGCAGCGGCAACTACAATGAGCAGTTCTTC.

This clonotype was observed many times. DNA of the CDR3: TGCGCCAGCAGAGACTCCGGTAGCGATACGCAGTATTTT. Its translation: CASRDSGSDTQYF. V is TRBV10-2 and J is TRBJ2-3; D not resolved. Germline V lookup: CDR1 WSHSY, CDR2 SAAADI. The CDR3 is 13 residues long. Trimming removed 6 bases from V and 6 bases from J, with 13 bases in between.

This clonotype has a count of ten or more. V is TRBV7-8 and J is TRBJ2-1; D remains unclear. The CDR3 sequence is 14 residues long. Germline CDR1 and CDR2: SGHVS and FQNEAQ. V lost 5 bases and J lost 7, with 15 bases in between. Written as DNA, the CDR3 is TGTGCCAGCAGCCCTTCCTTCGGACGAAATGAGCAGTTCTTC. Its protein product is CASSPSFGRNEQFF.

This clonotype was seen at least ten times. The rearrangement uses TRBV27 and TRBJ2-2, with D possibly called TRBD1 or TRBD2 (5 bases each). Trimming took 8 bases from V and 5 from J, leaving 15 bases between them. Per the germline V gene, CDR1 is MNHEY and CDR2 is SMNVEV (reference sequence). The length of the CDR3 is 14 residues. The CDR3 sequence is CASLGAGRTGELFF. The CDR3 DNA reads TGTGCCAGCCTTGGGGCAGGGAGAACCGGGGAGCTGTTTTTT.

This clonotype occurred many times. The J gene is TRBJ2-1, the V gene TRBV11-2, with no clear D. Germline CDR1 SGHAT, CDR2 FQNNGV. The CDR3 covers 13 residues. Trimming removed 3 bases from V and 8 bases from J, with 11 bases in between. CDR3 coding DNA: TGTGCCAGCAGCTTTACCCAACGGGATGAGCAGTTCTTC. Translating gives CASSFTQRDEQFF.

This clonotype was seen at least ten times. This chain uses TRBV7-2 with TRBJ2-3; 9 bases fit TRBD2. Germline V lookup: CDR1 SGHTA, CDR2 FQGNSA. The CDR3 runs 16 residues. The V gene end was trimmed by 1 base and the J gene end by 4 bases; junction bases not matched to a gene: 6. The chain's CDR3 is CASSLVVAGAADTQYF. The DNA for the CDR3 is TGTGCCAGCAGCTTAGTTGTAGCGGGAGCGGCAGATACGCAGTATTTT.

In its sample, this clonotype was seen many times. CDR3: CASSLGESTEAFF. Written as DNA, the CDR3 is TGTGCCAGCAGTTTGGGGGAGAGCACTGAAGCTTTCTTT. V and J are TRBV12-3 or TRBV12-4 and TRBJ1-1, with D possibly TRBD1 on 5 matching bases. The CDR3 runs 13 residues. Trimming pared 3 bases from V and 4 bases from J, leaving 9 bases between.

This clonotype was recorded many times. The rearrangement uses TRBV28 and TRBJ1-5, with TRBD1 matching 7 bases. The CDR3 loop spans 16 amino acids. Per the germline V gene, CDR1 is MDHEN and CDR2 is SYDVKM. With 5 bases clipped from V and 6 bases from J, the junction kept 13 bases outside the gene matches. The CDR3 sequence: CASSPPTGTSSQPQHF. CDR3 coding DNA: TGTGCCAGCAGTCCACCGACAGGGACGAGTAGTCAGCCCCAGCATTTT.

This clonotype was recorded many times. The chain carries TRBV6-1 and TRBJ1-4; 9 nucleotides agree with TRBD1. V lost 4 bases and J lost 5; bases outside the gene matches: 5. Germline V CDR1 and CDR2: MNHNS, SASEGT. This CDR3 is 15 amino acids long. The CDR3 coding sequence is TGTGCCAGCAGTGGGACGGGACAGGGAAATGAAAAACTGTTTTTT. Translated, it gives CASSGTGQGNEKLFF.

The V gene is TRBV24-1, the J gene TRBJ2-1; TRBD1 matches 7 bases. The CDR3 is 15 amino acids. Germline V CDR1 and CDR2: KGHDR, SFDVKD. Unmatched junction bases numbered 8, after V lost 4 bases and J lost 6 bases. Here the CDR3 DNA reads TGTGCCACCAGTGACCCTCTGACAGGGTCCAATGAGCAGTTCTTC. It translates to CATSDPLTGSNEQFF.

This clonotype showed up many times. The V gene is TRBV5-1, the J gene TRBJ2-3; no definite D call. This CDR3 comprises 15 residues. Between the trimmed V and J ends, which lost 0 bases and 0 bases, there was a span of 8 bases. Germline V gene sequence: CDR1 SGHRS, CDR2 YFSETQ. This CDR3 is CASSLDGVSTDTQYF. CDR3 nucleotides: TGCGCCAGCAGCTTGGACGGAGTGAGCACAGATACGCAGTATTTT.

Regarding this clonotype: A single base is all that separates this from a far larger clone, so a read error is likely. The gene calls are TRBV2 and TRBJ2-3; 12 bases fit TRBD2. CDR3 size: 16 residues. Germline V gene lookup returns CDR1 SNHLY and CDR2 FYNNEI. V gave up 6 bases and J gave up 2 bases; unmatched junction bases: 6. The CDR3 coding sequence is TGTGCCAGCAGCCACAGACTAGCGGGAGACACAGATACGCAGTATTTT. As protein: CASSHRLAGDTDTQYF.

At least ten counts were recorded for this clonotype. The CDR3, as DNA: TGTGCCAGCAGCCGAGGGACAGATAACACCGGGGAGCTGTTTTTT. This encodes CASSRGTDNTGELFF. The V gene is TRBV5-4, the J gene TRBJ2-2, with 7 bases lining up with TRBD1. There are 15 residues in the CDR3. Trimming took 4 bases from V and 2 from J; bases not matched to a gene: 5. Germline V gene sequence: CDR1 SGHNT, CDR2 YYREEE (reference sequence).

This clonotype occurred many times. The chain uses TRBV20-1 and TRBJ1-4; D unclear. Trimming left V 5 bases short and J 0 bases short, with 7 bases between. Germline V gene data show CDR1 as DFQATT and CDR2 as SNEGSKA (reference sequence). The CDR3 sequence is 13 residues long. The CDR3 bases are TGCAGTGCTCAGCTAACAACTAATGAAAAACTGTTTTTT. Amino acids: CSAQLTTNEKLFF.

This clonotype showed up many times. The genes are TRBV4-3 and TRBJ2-7; TRBD1 aligns across 8 bases. Germline-derived CDR1 and CDR2 are LGHNA and YSLEER. V trimming: 1 base; J trimming: 3 bases; junction bases outside the gene matches: 2. The CDR3 sequence is 14 residues long. The CDR3 DNA follows: TGCGCCAGCAGCCAAGCTACAGGGGGCTACGAGCAGTACTTC. Its translation is CASSQATGGYEQYF.

This clonotype was seen many times. The V call is TRBV3-1, the J call TRBJ1-2, with D unresolved. V shed 0 bases and J shed 8 bases, with 13 bases lying between them. Germline CDR1 is LGHDT and CDR2 is YNNKEL (reference sequence). This CDR3 region has 14 residues. The CDR3 nucleotides are TGTGCCAGCAGCCAAGATAACGGGAGCAGAGGCTACACCTTC. Translation: CASSQDNGSRGYTF.